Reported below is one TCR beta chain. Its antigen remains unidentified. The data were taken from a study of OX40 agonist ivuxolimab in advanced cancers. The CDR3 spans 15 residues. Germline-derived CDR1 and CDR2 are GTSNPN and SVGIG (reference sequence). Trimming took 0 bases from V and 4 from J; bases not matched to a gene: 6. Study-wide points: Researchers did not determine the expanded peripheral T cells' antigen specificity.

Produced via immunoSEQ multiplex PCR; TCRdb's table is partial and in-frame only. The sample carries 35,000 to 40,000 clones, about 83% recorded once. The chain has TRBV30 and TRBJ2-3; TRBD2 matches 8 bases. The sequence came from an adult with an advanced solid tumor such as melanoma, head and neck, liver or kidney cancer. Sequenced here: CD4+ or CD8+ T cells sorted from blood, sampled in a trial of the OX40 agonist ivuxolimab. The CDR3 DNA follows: TGTGCCTGGAGTGTACGAGCGGGAGTCGCAGATACGCAGTATTTT. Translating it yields CAWSVRAGVADTQYF.